Listed below are T cell receptor beta chains from one sample, sequenced in a study of T cell repertoires in cytomegalovirus infection. Their antigens remain unidentified. MiXCR, applied by TCRdb to the reads, yields one record per CDR3 protein. The data show about 920,000 distinct CDR3 sequences, more than 25% seen once. Sequencing was performed on cultured CD8+ T cells from PBMCs, taken from culture after CMV antigen stimulation. Every receptor here comes from a human donor in good health (CMV status not recorded). Some clones in this sample may be carry-over from other donors' samples. The CDR3 runs from the conserved cysteine through the conserved F or W. The D gene is left open where the match is weak. Clone size appears in some rows only: once, few, many, or a class for an expanded clone.

size,D,length,V,J,CDR3,DNA
many,.,14,TRBV7-2,TRBJ1-1,CASSSGLGGTEAFF,TGTGCCAGCAGCTCAGGACTGGGGGGTACTGAAGCTTTCTTT
few,.,18,TRBV6-1,TRBJ1-5,CAITKETGLVGSNQPQHF,TGTGCCATCACGAAAGAGACAGGTTTGGTCGGAAGCAATCAGCCCCAGCATTTT
.,.,13,TRBV6-1,TRBJ1-1,CASFLLGGERAFF,TGTGCCAGTTTTCTTCTGGGGGGCGAAAGAGCTTTCTTT
.,TRBD1,12,TRBV7-9,TRBJ1-1,CASTLQGTEAFF,TGTGCCAGCACCTTACAGGGGACTGAAGCTTTCTTT
.,TRBD2,17,TRBV10-3,TRBJ2-1,CAISDPGTSGGANEQFF,TGTGCCATCAGTGATCCCGGGACTAGCGGGGGGGCCAATGAGCAGTTCTTC
.,.,16,TRBV9,TRBJ1-5,CASSASGGIGSQPQHF,TGTGCCAGCAGCGCCAGTGGGGGGATCGGGAGTCAGCCCCAGCATTTT
.,.,12,TRBV9,TRBJ2-7,CASSANTYEQYF,TGTGCCAGCAGCGCAAACACCTACGAGCAGTACTTC
.,.,15,TRBV27,TRBJ1-6,CASSVQGAAGSPLHF,TGTGCCAGCAGTGTACAGGGCGCCGCTGGGTCACCCCTCCACTTT
.,TRBD2,17,TRBV6-8,TRBJ2-3,CASSGGTSGGWTDTQYF,TGTGCCAGCAGTGGCGGGACTAGCGGGGGGTGGACAGATACGCAGTATTTT
few,TRBD1,17,TRBV28,TRBJ2-4,CASSGQGEGLAKNIQYF,TGTGCCAGCAGTGGACAGGGGGAGGGTTTGGCCAAAAACATTCAGTACTTC
few,.,15,TRBV10-3,TRBJ2-5,CATLDRRADGETQYF,TGTGCCACCTTAGACCGACGGGCGGATGGGGAGACCCAGTACTTC
.,.,15,TRBV6-5,TRBJ2-3,CASSLGLIGVDTQYF,TGTGCCAGCAGCCTTGGACTAATAGGCGTGGATACGCAGTATTTT
.,.,16,TRBV4-1,TRBJ2-3,CASSQDSVRATDTQYF,TGCGCCAGCAGCCAAGATTCAGTCAGGGCAACAGATACGCAGTATTTT
many,.,18,TRBV7-9,TRBJ2-6,CASTPDVRSPSGANVLTF,TGTGCCAGCACCCCGGATGTCAGGTCCCCGTCTGGGGCCAACGTCCTGACTTTC
few,.,16,TRBV6-6,TRBJ2-1,CASSYSRGSSYNEQFF,TGTGCCAGCAGTTACTCGAGGGGAAGCTCCTACAATGAGCAGTTCTTC
.,.,15,TRBV4-1,TRBJ2-5,CASSQEGLLPQTQYF,TGCGCCAGCAGCCAAGAAGGGCTTCTCCCCCAAACCCAGTACTTC
.,TRBD1,15,TRBV7-9,TRBJ2-5,CASSPRDRDWETQYF,TGTGCCAGCAGCCCAAGGGACAGGGATTGGGAGACCCAGTACTTC
.,.,13,TRBV19,TRBJ1-6,CASSMWSGHPLHF,TGTGCCAGTAGTATGTGGTCCGGACACCCCCTCCACTTT
many,TRBD1,14,TRBV7-9,TRBJ1-1,CASSPTGGDTEAFF,TGTGCCAGCAGCCCTACAGGGGGTGACACTGAAGCTTTCTTT
many,TRBD1,17,TRBV7-2,TRBJ1-2,CASSLPGQGIGDSGYTF,TGTGCCAGCAGCTTGCCTGGACAGGGGATTGGGGATTCGGGCTACACCTTC
once,.,14,TRBV5-6,TRBJ1-1,CASSLGGQSYEAFF,TGTGCCAGCAGCTTGGGTGGACAGTCCTATGAAGCTTTCTTT
few,.,15,TRBV28,TRBJ2-1,CASSFGRGPNNEQFF,TGTGCCAGCAGTTTTGGGCGGGGCCCAAACAATGAGCAGTTCTTC
many,.,16,TRBV7-6,TRBJ2-1,CASSLITTREYNEQFF,TGTGCCAGCAGCTTAATAACTACCAGGGAATACAATGAGCAGTTCTTC
.,TRBD1,16,TRBV24-1,TRBJ1-1,CATSTGQGRRGTEAFF,TGTGCCACCAGTACGGGACAGGGGCGGAGGGGCACTGAAGCTTTCTTT
.,.,19,TRBV6-1,TRBJ1-5,CASSEAWERGEGFGQPQHF,TGTGCCAGCAGTGAAGCATGGGAAAGGGGAGAAGGATTCGGTCAGCCCCAGCATTTT
.,TRBD1,16,TRBV29-1,TRBJ1-1,CSVFGTGGVGDTEAFF,TGCAGCGTTTTCGGAACAGGGGGCGTAGGGGACACTGAAGCTTTCTTT
many,TRBD1,16,TRBV7-2,TRBJ1-6,CASSPGQGGTRSPLHF,TGTGCCAGCAGCCCCGGACAGGGAGGGACACGTTCACCCCTCCACTTT
.,.,15,TRBV19,TRBJ2-7,CASRASGAGSYEQYF,TGTGCCAGTAGAGCCTCGGGGGCCGGCTCCTACGAGCAGTACTTC
.,.,16,TRBV5-3,TRBJ2-7,CASSLPPRESSYEQYF,TGTGCCAGCAGCTTGCCGCCCCGAGAATCATCCTACGAGCAGTACTTC
once,.,13,TRBV4-1,TRBJ2-2,CASSQAPTGELFF,TGCGCCAGCAGCCAAGCCCCCACCGGGGAGCTGTTTTTT
.,.,15,TRBV14,TRBJ1-6,CASSHQGLVNSPLHF,TGTGCCAGCAGCCACCAGGGTCTGGTTAATTCACCCCTCCACTTT
many,.,10,TRBV28,TRBJ2-1,CASASYEQFF,TGTGCCAGCGCTTCGTATGAGCAGTTCTTC
few,.,14,TRBV7-6,TRBJ2-3,CASSLNSGTDTQYF,TGTGCCAGCAGCTTAAACAGTGGGACAGATACGCAGTATTTT
.,.,16,TRBV7-9,TRBJ2-1,CASGGEGGGSYNEQFF,TGTGCCAGCGGGGGCGAGGGCGGGGGCTCCTACAATGAGCAGTTCTTC
.,.,14,TRBV28,TRBJ2-4,CASSLEQGRDIQYF,TGTGCCAGCAGTTTAGAACAGGGAAGAGACATTCAGTACTTC
.,TRBD1,20,TRBV20-1,TRBJ2-1,CSARSGTDAFLSVSYNEQFF,TGCAGTGCTAGATCGGGGACAGACGCCTTTTTATCAGTCTCCTACAATGAGCAGTTCTTC
.,.,15,TRBV29-1,TRBJ2-7,CSVVGHYPTDLEQYF,TGCAGCGTAGTCGGACACTACCCTACGGACCTCGAGCAGTACTTC
.,.,11,TRBV29-1,TRBJ2-4,CSVPDRNIQYF,TGCAGCGTCCCCGACAGAAACATTCAGTACTTC
few,TRBD2,16,TRBV7-8,TRBJ2-3,CASSLAGTSGTDTQYF,TGTGCCAGCAGCCTAGCCGGCACTAGCGGCACAGATACGCAGTATTTT
.,.,10,TRBV2,TRBJ1-2,CASRGSSDTF,TGTGCCAGCAGGGGCAGTTCCGACACCTTC
few,.,15,TRBV7-9,TRBJ2-7,CASSSLGKGTYEQYF,TGTGCCAGCAGCAGCCTGGGGAAGGGTACCTACGAGCAGTACTTC
.,TRBD2,15,TRBV27,TRBJ2-3,CASSFVAGNTDTQYF,TGTGCCAGCAGTTTCGTAGCGGGGAACACAGATACGCAGTATTTT
.,.,18,TRBV14,TRBJ2-6,CASSQVGSGISGANVLTF,TGTGCCAGCAGCCAAGTTGGGTCAGGAATCTCTGGGGCCAACGTCCTGACTTTC
few,.,13,TRBV27,TRBJ2-1,CASRTGYSNEQFF,TGTGCCAGCAGAACAGGGTACTCCAATGAGCAGTTCTTC
.,TRBD1,12,TRBV10-3,TRBJ2-5,CAISELEGQGVF,TGTGCCATCAGCGAACTAGAGGGACAGGGAGTTTTC
once,.,13,TRBV6-2/TRBV6-3,TRBJ1-5,CASSLVLREFQHF,TGTGCCAGCAGTTTAGTCCTCCGAGAGTTTCAGCATTTT